The 10 T cell receptor beta chains presented below share a single source sample, sequenced in a study of CD8+CD57+ T cells in acquired aplastic anemia (dated by TCRdb to 2016 to 2019). The data were produced on an Illumina HiSeq 2000. Genomic DNA served as template for TCR beta VDJ combination and CDR3 sequence profiling. The raw public reads went through TCRdb reprocessing: fastp at Q25, MiXCR clone calling, in-frame beta chains kept. Merged by CDR3 protein, the rows form single entries marked with the most common genes and DNA. The sample table records 95,000 to 150,000 distinct CDR3 sequences; about 50% of these occur just once. The top ten constitute 25% to 30% of the sample. The patients picked for sequencing were ones in whom flow cytometry had shown an expansion of CD8+CD57+ cells. Sequenced sample: sorted CD4+, CD8+, or CD8+CD57+ T cells (not recorded which) from PBMCs. The receptors originated from a human donor with aplastic anemia.

The chain links TRBV10-3 to TRBJ1-5; D not resolved. The CDR3 has 13 amino acids. The V end was cut by 4 bases, the J end by 9 bases, with 13 bases between. CDR1 and CDR2 (germline): ENHRY, SYGVKD. DNA of the CDR3: TGTGCCATCAGTGGGACCCTCTATCTGCCCCAGCATTTT. This translates into CAISGTLYLPQHF.

This clonotype appeared many times. This chain links TRBV7-9 with TRBJ2-3; the D gene is possibly TRBD2 (5 bases). This CDR3 comprises 14 residues. Per the germline V gene, CDR1 is SEHNR and CDR2 is FQNEAQ (reference sequence). Trimming shortened V by 6 bases and J by 6 bases, and 16 bases separated the two germline ends. The CDR3 spells CASRSGSPGDTQYF. The CDR3 DNA reads as TGTGCCAGCAGGAGCGGTTCCCCCGGGGATACGCAGTATTTT.

The chain is built from TRBV19 and TRBJ1-4; D gene unclear. Trimming removed 9 bases from V and 6 bases from J, with 14 bases in between. Germline V gene lookup returns CDR1 LNHDA and CDR2 SQIVND (reference sequence). This CDR3 has 13 residues. CDR3 protein: CASYSQADEKLFF. CDR3 in DNA: TGTGCCAGCTATAGCCAGGCGGATGAAAAACTGTTTTTT.

The chain uses TRBV5-4 and TRBJ2-7; tentative D call: TRBD2 (6 bases). Trimming shortened V by 4 bases and J by 4 bases, and 15 bases separated the two germline ends. Germline lookup yields CDR1 SGHNT and CDR2 YYREEE (reference sequence). CDR3 length: 14 residues. Here the CDR3 DNA reads TGTGCCAGCAGCCCCGGGATAGCGGAGTACGAGCAGTACTTC. As protein: CASSPGIAEYEQYF.

This clonotype was seen repeatedly, ten times or more. One end of the junction fails to match germline, which may point to a read error. The rearrangement links TRBV7-7 to TRBJ2-1; D perhaps matches TRBD1 (5 bases). The germline CDR1 and CDR2 sequences are SSHAT and FNYEAQ (reference sequence). The CDR3 extends over 15 amino acids. The chain's CDR3 is CASSPAQGSYNEQFF. CDR3 coding DNA: TGTGCTAGCAGCCCGGCCCAGGGTAGCTACAATGAGCAGTTCTTC.

This clonotype was seen at least ten times. This sequence joins TRBV5-5 and TRBJ1-1, with D unresolved. V gave up 6 bases and J gave up 4 bases, with 10 bases separating them. The CDR3 is 12 amino acids. The V gene's germline CDR1 is SGHKS and CDR2 YYEKEE (reference sequence). The chain's CDR3 is CASIWRSTEAFF. The CDR3 bases are TGTGCCAGCATATGGCGATCCACTGAAGCTTTCTTT.

This clonotype has only a few counts. The chain combines TRBV10-3 with TRBJ2-2; D is uncertain. The CDR3 spans 10 residues. Trimming cost V 10 bases and J 3 bases, with 3 bases left between them. The germline gives CDR1 ENHRY, CDR2 SYGVKD. In DNA form, the CDR3 reads TGTGCCACCCACACCGGGGAGCTGTTTTTT. Encoded protein: CATHTGELFF.

The chain recombines TRBV27 with TRBJ2-1; D ambiguous. The CDR3 spans 11 residues. V was trimmed by 4 bases and J by 10 bases, leaving 8 bases between them. Germline CDR1 is MNHEY and CDR2 is SMNVEV (reference sequence). The CDR3 DNA reads as TGTGCCAGCAGTTCAGGATACGAGCAGTTCTTC. This sequence encodes CASSSGYEQFF.

This clonotype was picked up a small number of times. The J gene is TRBJ2-5, the V gene TRBV15, with D perhaps assigned TRBD1 or TRBD2 (6 bases each). The CDR3 totals 14 residues. V was pared by 0 bases and J by 4 bases, with 9 bases between. Germline lookup yields CDR1 LNHNV and CDR2 YYDKDF (reference sequence). The CDR3 region has the DNA TGTGCCACCAGCAGAGACAGGGGAGGAGAGACCCAGTACTTC. Translating it yields CATSRDRGGETQYF.

This clonotype has just a few counts. The rearrangement links TRBV15 to TRBJ2-2; D is unresolved. The CDR3 extends over 12 amino acids. Germline CDR1 reads LNHNV; CDR2 reads YYDKDF (reference sequence). V lost 5 bases and J lost 8, with 9 bases in between. CDR3 sequence: CATSSYLGELFF. The CDR3 nucleotides are TGTGCCACCAGCTCGTACTTAGGGGAGCTGTTTTTT.